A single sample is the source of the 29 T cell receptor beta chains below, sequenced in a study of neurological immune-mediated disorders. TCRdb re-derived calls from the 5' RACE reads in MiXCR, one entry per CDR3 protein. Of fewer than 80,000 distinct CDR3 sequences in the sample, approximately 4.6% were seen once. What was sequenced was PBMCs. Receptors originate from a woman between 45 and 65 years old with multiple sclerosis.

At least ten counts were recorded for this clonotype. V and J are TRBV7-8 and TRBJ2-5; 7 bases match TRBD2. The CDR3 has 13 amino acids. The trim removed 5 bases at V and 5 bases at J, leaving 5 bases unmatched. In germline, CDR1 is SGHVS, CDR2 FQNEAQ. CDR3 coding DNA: TGTGCCAGCAGCACGCGGACTAGGGAGACCCAGTACTTC. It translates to CASSTRTRETQYF.

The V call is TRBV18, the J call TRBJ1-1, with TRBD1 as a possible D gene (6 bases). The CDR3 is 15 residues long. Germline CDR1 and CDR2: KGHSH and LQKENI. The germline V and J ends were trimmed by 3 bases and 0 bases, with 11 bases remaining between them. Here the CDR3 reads CASSPEQGVNTEAFF. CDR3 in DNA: TGTGCCAGCTCACCCGAACAGGGAGTGAACACTGAAGCTTTCTTT. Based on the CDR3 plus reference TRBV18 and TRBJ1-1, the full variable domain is NAGVMQNPRHLVRRRGQEARLRCSPMKGHSHVYWYRQLPEEGLKFMVYLQKENIIDESGMPKERFSAEFPKEGPSILRIQQVVRGDSAAYFCASSPEQGVNTEAFFGQGTRLTVV.

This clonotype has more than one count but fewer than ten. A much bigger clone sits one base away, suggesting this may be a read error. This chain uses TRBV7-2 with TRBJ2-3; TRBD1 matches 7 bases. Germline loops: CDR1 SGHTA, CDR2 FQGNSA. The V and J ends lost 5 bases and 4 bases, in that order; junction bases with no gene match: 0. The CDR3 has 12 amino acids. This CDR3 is CASSQGADTQYF. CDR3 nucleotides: TGTGCCAGCAGCCAGGGGGCAGATACGCAGTATTTT.

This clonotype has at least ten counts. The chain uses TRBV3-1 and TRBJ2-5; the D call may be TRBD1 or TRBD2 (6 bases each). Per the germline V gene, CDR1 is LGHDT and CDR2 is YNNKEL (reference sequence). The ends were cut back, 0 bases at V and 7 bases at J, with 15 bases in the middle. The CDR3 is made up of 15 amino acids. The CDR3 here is CASSQDGGLGRTQYF. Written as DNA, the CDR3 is TGTGCCAGCAGCCAAGATGGGGGGCTTGGTCGGACCCAGTACTTC.

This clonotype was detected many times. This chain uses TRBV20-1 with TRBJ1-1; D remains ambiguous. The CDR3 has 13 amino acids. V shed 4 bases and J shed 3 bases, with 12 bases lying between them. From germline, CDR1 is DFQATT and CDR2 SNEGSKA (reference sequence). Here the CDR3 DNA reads TGCAGTGCTATGATGGGTGTTTACACTGAAGCTTTCTTT. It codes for CSAMMGVYTEAFF.

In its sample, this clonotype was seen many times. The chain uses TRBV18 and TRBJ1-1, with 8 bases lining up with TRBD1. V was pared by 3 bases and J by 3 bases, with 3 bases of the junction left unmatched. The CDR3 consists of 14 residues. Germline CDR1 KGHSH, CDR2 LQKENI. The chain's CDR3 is CASSPGTGHTEAFF. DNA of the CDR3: TGTGCCAGCTCACCTGGGACAGGTCACACTGAAGCTTTCTTT.

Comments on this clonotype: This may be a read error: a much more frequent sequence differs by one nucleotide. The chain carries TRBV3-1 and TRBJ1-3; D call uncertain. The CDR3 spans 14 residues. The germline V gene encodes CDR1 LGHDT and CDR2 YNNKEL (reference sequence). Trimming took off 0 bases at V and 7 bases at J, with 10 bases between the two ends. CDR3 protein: CASSQDPTVNTIYF. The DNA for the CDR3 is TGTGCCAGCAGCCAAGACCCTACCGTTAACACCATATATTTT.

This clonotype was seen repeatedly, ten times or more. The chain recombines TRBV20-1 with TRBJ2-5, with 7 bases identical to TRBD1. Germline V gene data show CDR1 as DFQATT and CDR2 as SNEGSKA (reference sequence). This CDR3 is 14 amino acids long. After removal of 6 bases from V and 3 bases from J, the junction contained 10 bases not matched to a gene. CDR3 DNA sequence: TGCAGTGCCGAAGAGCGAACAGGGGAAGAGACCCAGTACTTC. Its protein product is CSAEERTGEETQYF.

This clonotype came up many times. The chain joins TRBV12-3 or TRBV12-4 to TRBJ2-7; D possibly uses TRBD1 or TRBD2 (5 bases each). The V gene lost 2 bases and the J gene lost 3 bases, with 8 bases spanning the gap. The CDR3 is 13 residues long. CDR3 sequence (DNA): TGTGCCAGCAGTTTAAGGGACGGCTACGAGCAGTACTTC. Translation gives CASSLRDGYEQYF.

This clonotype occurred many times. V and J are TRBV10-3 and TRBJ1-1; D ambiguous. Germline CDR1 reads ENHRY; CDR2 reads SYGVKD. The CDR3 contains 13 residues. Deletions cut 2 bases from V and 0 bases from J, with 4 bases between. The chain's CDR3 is CAISELMNTEAFF. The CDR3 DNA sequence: TGTGCCATCAGTGAGCTTATGAACACTGAAGCTTTCTTT.

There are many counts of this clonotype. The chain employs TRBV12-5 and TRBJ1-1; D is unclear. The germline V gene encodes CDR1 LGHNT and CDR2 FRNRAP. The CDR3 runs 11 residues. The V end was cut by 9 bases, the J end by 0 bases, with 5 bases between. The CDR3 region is CASALNTEAFF. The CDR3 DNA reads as TGTGCTAGCGCACTGAACACTGAAGCTTTCTTT.

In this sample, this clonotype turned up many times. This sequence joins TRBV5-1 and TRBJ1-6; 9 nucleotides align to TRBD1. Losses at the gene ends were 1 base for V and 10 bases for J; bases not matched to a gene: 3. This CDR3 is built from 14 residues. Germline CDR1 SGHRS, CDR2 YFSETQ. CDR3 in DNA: TGCGCCAGCAGCTTGACAGGGGGCGACTCACCCCTCCACTTT. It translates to CASSLTGGDSPLHF.

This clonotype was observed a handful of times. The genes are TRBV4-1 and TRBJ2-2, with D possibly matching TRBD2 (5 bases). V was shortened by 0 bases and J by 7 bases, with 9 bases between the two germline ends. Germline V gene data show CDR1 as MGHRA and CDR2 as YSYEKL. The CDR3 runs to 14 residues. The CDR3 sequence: CASSQDVGSGELFF. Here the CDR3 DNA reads TGCGCCAGCAGCCAAGATGTAGGGAGCGGGGAGCTGTTTTTT.

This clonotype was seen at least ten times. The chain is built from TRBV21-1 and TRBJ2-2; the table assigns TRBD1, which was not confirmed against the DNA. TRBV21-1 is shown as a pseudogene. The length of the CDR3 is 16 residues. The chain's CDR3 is CASRYDRPPFTGELFF. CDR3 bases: TGTGCCAGCAGATATGACAGGCCACCCTTCACCGGGGAGCTGTTTTTT.

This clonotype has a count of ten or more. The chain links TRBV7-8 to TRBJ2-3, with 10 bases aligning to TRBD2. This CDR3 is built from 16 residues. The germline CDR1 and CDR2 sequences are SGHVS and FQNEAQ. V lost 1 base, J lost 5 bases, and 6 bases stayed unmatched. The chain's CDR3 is CASSLVIAGGGDTQYF. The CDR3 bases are TGTGCCAGCAGCTTAGTTATAGCGGGGGGAGGAGATACGCAGTATTTT.

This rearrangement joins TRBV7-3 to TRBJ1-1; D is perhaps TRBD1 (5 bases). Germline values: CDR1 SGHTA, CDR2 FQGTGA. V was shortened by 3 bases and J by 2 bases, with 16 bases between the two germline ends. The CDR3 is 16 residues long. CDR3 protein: CASSFGEKGINTEAFF. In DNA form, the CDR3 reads TGTGCCAGCAGCTTTGGCGAAAAGGGGATTAACACTGAAGCTTTCTTT.

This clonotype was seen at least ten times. The DNA of the CDR3 is TGTGCCAGCAGTTACCCTGCGAGTGAAGCTTTCTTT. Translating gives CASSYPASEAFF. V gene TRBV6-2 or TRBV6-3 combines with J gene TRBJ1-1, with D uncertain. Germline loops: CDR1 MNHEY, CDR2 SVGEGT. V lost 2 bases and J lost 7, with 8 bases in between. The CDR3 sequence is 12 residues long.

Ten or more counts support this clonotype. The DNA for the CDR3 is TGCGCCAGCAGCCAATCCCAAGATATCGGGGGCTACAATGAGCAGTTCTTC. As protein: CASSQSQDIGGYNEQFF. The chain employs TRBV4-1 and TRBJ2-1; possibly TRBD2 for D (6 bases). CDR3 length equals 17 residues. Germline lookup yields CDR1 MGHRA and CDR2 YSYEKL. Trimming left V 2 bases short and J 3 bases short, with 17 bases between.

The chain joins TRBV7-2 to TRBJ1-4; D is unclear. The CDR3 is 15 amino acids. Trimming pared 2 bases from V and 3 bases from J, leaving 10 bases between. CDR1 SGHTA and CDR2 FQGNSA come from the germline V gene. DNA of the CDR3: TGTGCCAGCAGCTTAACCCCCGGGTCTAATGAAAAACTGTTTTTT. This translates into CASSLTPGSNEKLFF.

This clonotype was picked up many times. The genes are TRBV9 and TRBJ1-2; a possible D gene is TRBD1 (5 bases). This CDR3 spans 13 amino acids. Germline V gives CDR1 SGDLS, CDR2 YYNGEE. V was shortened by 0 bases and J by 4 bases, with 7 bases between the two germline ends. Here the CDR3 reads CASSVVGTYGYTF. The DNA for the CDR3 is TGTGCCAGCAGCGTAGTAGGGACCTATGGCTACACCTTC.

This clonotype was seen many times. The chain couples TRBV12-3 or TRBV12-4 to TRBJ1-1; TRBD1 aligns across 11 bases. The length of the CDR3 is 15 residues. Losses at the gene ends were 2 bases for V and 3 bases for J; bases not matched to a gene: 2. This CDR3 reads CASSLWGQGDTEAFF. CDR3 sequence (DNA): TGTGCCAGCAGTTTATGGGGACAGGGGGACACTGAAGCTTTCTTT.

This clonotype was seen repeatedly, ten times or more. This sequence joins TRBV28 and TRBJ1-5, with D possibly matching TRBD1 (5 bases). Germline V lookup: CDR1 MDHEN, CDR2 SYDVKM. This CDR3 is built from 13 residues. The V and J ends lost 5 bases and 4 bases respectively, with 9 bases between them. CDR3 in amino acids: CASSDSLNQPQHF. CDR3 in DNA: TGTGCCAGCAGTGACAGTCTAAATCAGCCCCAGCATTTT.

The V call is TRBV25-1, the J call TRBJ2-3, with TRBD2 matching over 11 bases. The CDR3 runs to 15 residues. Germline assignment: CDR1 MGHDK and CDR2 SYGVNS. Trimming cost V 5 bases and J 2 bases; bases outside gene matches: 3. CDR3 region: CASSLAGGHTDTQYF. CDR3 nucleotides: TGTGCCAGCAGTCTAGCGGGGGGCCACACAGATACGCAGTATTTT.

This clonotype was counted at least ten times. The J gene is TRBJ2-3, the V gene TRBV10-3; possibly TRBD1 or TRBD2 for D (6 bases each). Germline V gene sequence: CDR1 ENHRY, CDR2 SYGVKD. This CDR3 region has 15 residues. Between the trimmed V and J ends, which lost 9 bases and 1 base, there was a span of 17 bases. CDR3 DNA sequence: TGTGCCATTGGGGGACAACCGGGGGGCACAGATACGCAGTATTTT. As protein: CAIGGQPGGTDTQYF.

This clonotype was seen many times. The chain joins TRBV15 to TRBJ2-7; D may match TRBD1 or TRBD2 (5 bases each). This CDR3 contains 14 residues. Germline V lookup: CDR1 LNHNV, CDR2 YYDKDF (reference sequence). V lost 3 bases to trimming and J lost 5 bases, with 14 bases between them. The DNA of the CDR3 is TGTGCCACCAGCAGTCGGGGCGGAGTGGACGAGCAGTACTTC. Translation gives CATSSRGGVDEQYF.

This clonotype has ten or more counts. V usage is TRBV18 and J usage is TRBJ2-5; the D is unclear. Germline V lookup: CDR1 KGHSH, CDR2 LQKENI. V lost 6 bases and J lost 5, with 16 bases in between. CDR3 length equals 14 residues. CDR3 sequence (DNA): TGTGCCAGCTCGCCCGGACGGCAAGGCGAGACCCAGTACTTC. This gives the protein CASSPGRQGETQYF. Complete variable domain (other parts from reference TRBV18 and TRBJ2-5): NAGVMQNPRHLVRRRGQEARLRCSPMKGHSHVYWYRQLPEEGLKFMVYLQKENIIDESGMPKERFSAEFPKEGPSILRIQQVVRGDSAAYFCASSPGRQGETQYFGPGTRLLVL.

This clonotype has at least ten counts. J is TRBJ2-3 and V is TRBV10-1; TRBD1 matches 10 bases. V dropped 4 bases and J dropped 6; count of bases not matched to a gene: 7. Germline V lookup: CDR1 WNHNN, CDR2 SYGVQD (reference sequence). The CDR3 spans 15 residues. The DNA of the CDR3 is TGCGCCAGCAGTGGTCACGGGACAGGGGAGGATACGCAGTATTTT. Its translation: CASSGHGTGEDTQYF.

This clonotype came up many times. CDR3 bases: TGTGCCATTAGGGACAGCTCTAACTATGGCTACACCTTC. Residues: CAIRDSSNYGYTF. The V gene is TRBV10-3, the J gene TRBJ1-2; 7 bases are shared with TRBD1. CDR3 length equals 13 residues. Germline V gene sequence: CDR1 ENHRY, CDR2 SYGVKD. After removal of 9 bases from V and 0 bases from J, the junction contained 4 bases not matched to a gene.

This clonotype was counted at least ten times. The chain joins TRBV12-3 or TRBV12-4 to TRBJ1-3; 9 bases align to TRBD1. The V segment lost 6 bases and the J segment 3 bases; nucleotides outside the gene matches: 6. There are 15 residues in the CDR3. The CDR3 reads CASRTTGGRGNTIYF. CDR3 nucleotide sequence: TGTGCCAGCAGAACGACAGGGGGGCGTGGAAACACCATATATTTT.